This T cell receptor (beta chain) came from a study of T cells in Graves' hyperthyroidism and ophthalmopathy. Across the whole study: Once the initial diagnosis was made, peripheral blood was obtained before any treatment. Overall study findings and caveats: Most clonotypes expanded in thyroid above 0.001 were likewise present in blood.

TCR beta CDR3 region amplification was performed from RNA transcripts. During a first-round RT-PCR of the TCR CDR3, the HTBI primer set was used. TCRdb called the multiplex PCR reads again in MiXCR, with one record for every CDR3 protein. The sample lists 250,000 to 350,000 distinct CDR3 sequences; 15% to 20% were seen once. At least ten counts were recorded for this clonotype. Its antigen is not known. The length of the CDR3 is 11 residues. Germline V gene data show CDR1 as SNHLY and CDR2 as FYNNEI. Trimming took 7 bases from V and 2 from J, leaving 6 bases between them. The source is a man aged 25-45 years with Graves' hyperthyroidism. J is TRBJ2-7 and V is TRBV2; D gene unclear. Sequencing used blood. CDR3 bases: TGTGCCAGCACCCTAGCCTACGAGCAGTACTTC. It encodes CASTLAYEQYF.